These 21 T cell receptor beta chains originate from one sample sequenced in a study of CD8+ T cells in alopecia areata. Following RNA extraction, reverse transcription yielded cDNA that acted as the sequencing template. Here immunoSEQ multiplex PCR was the method, and the copy in TCRdb shows in-frame clones only, minus some. The sample holds approximately 100,000 clones, 50% to 60% seen once. The treatment was: oral pan-JAK inhibitor, 5-10 mg twice daily. The sample here was CD8+ T cells sorted from blood, taken at approximately week 61, from a patient treated with tofacitinib. The receptors originated from a human donor with alopecia areata.

The chain uses TRBV5-6 and TRBJ1-2; no reliable D call. CDR3 length equals 14 residues. CDR1 and CDR2 from the germline V gene are SGHDT and YYEEEE. V shed 3 bases and J shed 7 bases, with 16 bases lying between them. The CDR3 coding sequence is TGTGCCAGCAGCTCCCGTGGACGTGGAGGTGGCTACACCTTC. It codes for CASSSRGRGGGYTF.

This clone was seen only a few times. The rearrangement joins TRBV29-1 to TRBJ2-1, with 15 nucleotides matching TRBD2. Germline assignment: CDR1 SQVTM and CDR2 ANQGSEA. CDR3 length equals 12 residues. The CDR3 sequence: CSGTSGGFEQFF. The CDR3 nucleotides read TGCAGTGGGACTAGCGGGGGGTTTGAGCAGTTCTTC.

The V and J genes are TRBV6-4 and TRBJ2-3; unclear D gene. CDR1 and CDR2 from the germline V gene are MRHNA and SNTAGT. CDR3 length: 14 amino acids. Trimming removed 5 bases from V and 1 base from J, with 10 bases in between. CDR3 nucleotide sequence: TGTGCCAGCAGTCTGTCAGACGGCACAGATACGCAGTATTTT. Amino acid sequence: CASSLSDGTDTQYF.

The chain uses TRBV7-9 and TRBJ2-6; no firm D call. CDR1 is SEHNR, CDR2 FQNEAQ, per germline (reference sequence). The V end lost 5 bases, the J end lost 2 bases, and 10 bases lay between the germline ends. There are 15 residues in the CDR3. In DNA form, the CDR3 reads TGTGCCAGCAGCGGCGATGGGGCTGGGGCCAACGTCCTGACTTTC. Encoded protein: CASSGDGAGANVLTF.

In nucleotides, the CDR3 is TGTGCCACACAGGAATACAATGAGCAGTTCTTC. It codes for CATQEYNEQFF. This chain uses TRBV11-2 with TRBJ2-1; TRBD1 is a possible D gene (5 bases). Germline loops: CDR1 SGHAT, CDR2 FQNNGV. The CDR3 is 11 amino acids. Trimming stripped 10 bases from V and 4 bases from J, with 8 bases between.

The chain uses TRBV27 and TRBJ1-5, with D tentatively TRBD1 (5 bases). Trimming left V 1 base short and J 3 bases short, with 10 bases between. The CDR3 length is 15 residues. Germline V gene sequence: CDR1 MNHEY, CDR2 SMNVEV (reference sequence). CDR3 loop: CASSLFGGSNQPQHF. CDR3 DNA sequence: TGTGCCAGCAGTTTATTTGGGGGGTCCAATCAGCCCCAGCATTTT.

The chain uses TRBV7-8 and TRBJ2-7; possibly TRBD2 for D (6 bases). Between the trimmed V and J ends, which lost 5 bases and 6 bases, there was a span of 14 bases. The CDR3 runs to 13 residues. In germline, CDR1 is SGHVS, CDR2 FQNEAQ. This chain's CDR3 is CASSLSGRIEQYF. CDR3 DNA: TGTGCCAGCAGCCTCTCTGGGAGGATCGAGCAGTACTTC.

This clone was found once. The rearrangement uses TRBV6-1 and TRBJ1-1; perhaps TRBD1 as D (5 bases). From germline, CDR1 is MNHNS and CDR2 SASEGT. The CDR3 has 15 amino acids. Trimming pared 1 base from V and 4 bases from J, leaving 13 bases between. CDR3 nucleotide sequence: TGTGCCAGCAGTGAAGTGCAGGGTTTAGGCACTGAAGCTTTCTTT. Amino acid sequence: CASSEVQGLGTEAFF.

CDR3 in amino acids: CASSEGLNEQYF. The CDR3 nucleotides read TGTGCCAGCAGTGAGGGACTGAACGAGCAGTACTTC. V usage is TRBV25-1 and J usage is TRBJ2-7; TRBD2 might be the D (6 bases). This CDR3 has 12 amino acids. The germline V and J ends were trimmed by 3 bases and 5 bases, with 8 bases remaining between them. CDR1 and CDR2 from the germline V gene are MGHDK and SYGVNS.

This clone was observed a few times. The V call is TRBV6-1, the J call TRBJ2-4, with D hard to call. V was shortened by 8 bases and J by 4 bases, with 15 bases between the two germline ends. The CDR3 is 14 amino acids. Germline lookup yields CDR1 MNHNS and CDR2 SASEGT. CDR3 region: CASELRAVKNIQYF. The CDR3 DNA is TGTGCCAGCGAACTAAGGGCAGTAAAAAACATTCAGTACTTC.

The CDR3 nucleotides read TGTGCCAGCAGTGCAGGGACAGCCTACAATGAGCAGTTCTTC. The encoded protein is CASSAGTAYNEQFF. The chain is built from TRBV2 and TRBJ2-1; 7 nucleotides agree with TRBD1. V shed 4 bases and J 2 bases; nucleotides not matched to a gene: 2. The CDR3 consists of 14 residues. CDR1 is SNHLY, CDR2 FYNNEI, per germline.

This clone was seen a few times. This chain joins TRBV19 and TRBJ1-5; TRBD1 matches 7 bases. The CDR3 length is 15 residues. The germline V gene encodes CDR1 LNHDA and CDR2 SQIVND (reference sequence). With 10 bases clipped from V and 6 bases from J, the junction kept 15 bases outside the gene matches. The CDR3 DNA reads TGTGCCAATCGAGGGGGGACAGTGGGCAGTCAGCCCCAGCATTTT. The encoded protein is CANRGGTVGSQPQHF.

The chain joins TRBV6-5 to TRBJ2-7, with D unclear. This CDR3 is 11 amino acids long. Germline CDR1 reads MNHEY; CDR2 reads SVGAGI. Trimming left V 2 bases short and J 5 bases short, with 4 bases between. CDR3 region: CASSYLDEQYF. In nucleotides, the CDR3 is TGTGCCAGCAGTTACCTGGACGAGCAGTACTTC.

This clone has just a few counts. The V call is TRBV13, the J call TRBJ1-5; D gene uncertain. Germline values: CDR1 PRHDT, CDR2 FYEKMQ (reference sequence). V lost 0 bases, J lost 3 bases, and 6 bases lay in between. This CDR3 region has 14 residues. CDR3 nucleotide sequence: TGTGCCAGCAGCTTAGGGTCAACCAATCAGCCCCAGCATTTT. This gives the protein CASSLGSTNQPQHF.

The chain couples TRBV23-1 to TRBJ1-5; the D gene is possibly TRBD1 (6 bases). TRBV23-1 is an ORF, with its function uncertain. The CDR3 extends over 16 amino acids. The V end was cut by 0 bases, the J end by 2 bases, with 11 bases between. The CDR3 region has the DNA TGCGCCAGCAGTCAATCGCCAGGGGTGCGCAATCAGCCCCAGCATTTT. This gives the protein CASSQSPGVRNQPQHF.

As regards this clone: This may be a read error, as it is one base from a much larger clone. The chain couples TRBV5-6 to TRBJ2-7; D unresolved. The V and J ends lost 5 bases and 4 bases respectively, with 4 bases between them. The CDR3 has 10 residues. Looked up from germline, CDR1 is SGHDT and CDR2 is YYEEEE. DNA for the CDR3: TGTGCCAGCAGTGGTTACGAGCAGTACTTC. It specifies CASSGYEQYF. The full variable domain, completed using reference TRBV5-6 and TRBJ2-7, is DAGVTQSPTHLIKTRGQQVTLRCSPKSGHDTVSWYQQALGQGPQFIFQYYEEEERQRGNFPDRFSGHQFPNYSSELNVNALLLGDSALYLCASSGYEQYFGPGTRLTVT.

The chain employs TRBV7-2 and TRBJ2-7, with 12 bases fitting TRBD2. From germline, CDR1 is SGHTA and CDR2 FQGNSA. Trimming cost V 6 bases and J 11 bases; bases outside gene matches: 11. This CDR3 comprises 14 residues. In DNA, the CDR3 is TGTGCCAGCAGTCAGTACCTAGCGGGGGGGCATGAGTACTTC. Amino acid sequence: CASSQYLAGGHEYF.

The V and J genes are TRBV4-1 and TRBJ2-7; TRBD1 matches 7 bases. Germline V gene data show CDR1 as MGHRA and CDR2 as YSYEKL. CDR3 length equals 16 residues. The junction had 9 bases not matched to a gene; V was cut back by 2 bases and J by 2 bases. CDR3 in amino acids: CASSQRSSQGPYEQYF. In nucleotides, the CDR3 is TGCGCCAGCAGCCAAAGATCCTCACAGGGGCCCTACGAGCAGTACTTC.

The gene calls are TRBV7-8 and TRBJ2-3, with 11 bases fitting TRBD1. Germline V lookup: CDR1 SGHVS, CDR2 FQNEAQ. CDR3 size: 16 residues. V gave up 2 bases and J gave up 2 bases; unmatched junction bases: 3. The CDR3, as DNA: TGTGCCAGCAGCTTATACGGACAGGGGGCCACAGATACGCAGTATTTT. It translates to CASSLYGQGATDTQYF.

The chain is built from TRBV20-1 and TRBJ2-7, with D perhaps TRBD2 (5 bases). Germline V lookup: CDR1 DFQATT, CDR2 SNEGSKA (reference sequence). V lost 3 bases to trimming and J lost 3 bases, with 6 bases between them. CDR3 length: 11 residues. CDR3 residues: CSASRGYEQYF. In DNA form, the CDR3 reads TGCAGTGCTAGCCGGGGCTACGAGCAGTACTTC.

The chain recombines TRBV29-1 with TRBJ2-2, with 8 bases lining up with TRBD1. The length of the CDR3 is 14 residues. The trim removed 8 bases at V and 3 bases at J, leaving 8 bases unmatched. CDR1 is SQVTM and CDR2 is ANQGSEA in the germline V gene. For the CDR3, the DNA is TGCAGCATCAGGGGGCTAAGCGACACCGGGGAGCTGTTTTTT. Encoded protein: CSIRGLSDTGELFF.